This entry lists 13 T cell receptor beta chains sequenced from one sample in a study of response to subunit inactivated influenza vaccine. TCRdb called the RT-PCR reads again in MiXCR, with one record for every CDR3 protein. The sample has more than 550,000 distinct CDR3 sequences; roughly 12% are singletons. A further study also used this sample, focusing on T cells expressing NK-cell markers. That paper states: For TCR beta, cDNA was produced by 5'RACE template switching with UMIs.

The source material was PBMCs from blood, sampled on the day of vaccination. The receptors shown here come from a man aged 50 to 59 who received an inactivated influenza vaccine.

This chain uses TRBV7-9 with TRBJ2-3; D remains unclear. V was trimmed by 0 bases and J by 2 bases, leaving 9 bases between them. Germline V gene sequence: CDR1 SEHNR, CDR2 FQNEAQ (reference sequence). The CDR3 contains 15 residues. The CDR3: CASSLALLITDTQYF. The CDR3 DNA reads as TGTGCCAGCAGCTTAGCTCTCCTCATCACAGATACGCAGTATTTT.

In this sample, this clonotype turned up many times. The rearrangement joins TRBV6-1 to TRBJ2-1; D unclear. Per germline, CDR1 MNHNS and CDR2 SASEGT. The CDR3 runs 14 residues. V lost 4 bases, J lost 0 bases, and 7 bases lay in between. Written as DNA, the CDR3 is TGTGCCAGCAGTGTTTCCGACTCCTACAATGAGCAGTTCTTC. This gives the protein CASSVSDSYNEQFF.

The gene calls are TRBV4-1 and TRBJ2-7; the D gene is possibly TRBD1 (7 bases). Germline CDR1 is MGHRA and CDR2 is YSYEKL. Trimming left V 2 bases short and J 5 bases short, with 19 bases between. This CDR3 region has 16 residues. The CDR3 nucleotides read TGCGCCAGCAGCCAAAAGAACACACAGGGGAGGCACGAGCAGTACTTC. It yields the protein CASSQKNTQGRHEQYF.

In its sample, this clonotype was seen a few times. This chain connects TRBV7-8 to TRBJ2-3, with D tentatively TRBD2 (6 bases). Germline V gives CDR1 SGHVS, CDR2 FQNEAQ. The CDR3 loop spans 15 amino acids. The ends were cut back, 1 base at V and 4 bases at J, with 12 bases in the middle. The DNA of the CDR3 is TGTGCCAGCAGCTTAGGTGACCCGGGGGCAGATACGCAGTATTTT. This translates into CASSLGDPGADTQYF.

This clonotype was picked up a small number of times. This chain joins TRBV10-3 and TRBJ2-1; D remains ambiguous. The CDR3 loop spans 12 amino acids. V was trimmed by 4 bases and J by 5 bases, leaving 6 bases between them. The germline V gene has CDR1 ENHRY and CDR2 SYGVKD. The CDR3 DNA is TGTGCCATCAGTGGGAATGACAATGAGCAGTTCTTC. Its protein product is CAISGNDNEQFF.

The chain combines TRBV10-3 with TRBJ2-7; D possibly corresponds to TRBD1 (5 bases). Germline values: CDR1 ENHRY, CDR2 SYGVKD. The germline V and J ends were trimmed by 0 bases and 2 bases, with 11 bases remaining between them. The CDR3 sequence is 15 residues long. The CDR3 loop reads CAISESDSSPYEQYF. The CDR3, as DNA: TGTGCCATCAGTGAGTCCGACAGTTCCCCCTACGAGCAGTACTTC.

A few counts support this clonotype. The chain uses TRBV4-2 and TRBJ2-7; D gene ambiguous. CDR1 and CDR2 from the germline V gene are LGHNA and YNFKEQ. Trimming stripped 0 bases from V and 2 bases from J, with 11 bases between. The CDR3 extends over 15 amino acids. CDR3 DNA sequence: TGTGCCAGCAGCCAAGATTTCGTCGGTCCCTACGAGCAGTACTTC. Its translation is CASSQDFVGPYEQYF.

In its sample, this clonotype was seen a few times. J is TRBJ1-2 and V is TRBV2, with D possibly being TRBD1 (5 bases). Trimming cost V 9 bases and J 5 bases, with 19 bases left between them. The CDR3 is 14 amino acids. CDR1 and CDR2 (germline): SNHLY, FYNNEI. Written as DNA, the CDR3 is TGTGCCAGAAAAGGTCGCGACAGTTTTTATGGCTACACCTTC. It is translated as CARKGRDSFYGYTF.

This clonotype was seen repeatedly, ten times or more. The genes are TRBV20-1 and TRBJ2-3, with 8 bases lining up with TRBD2. Germline values: CDR1 DFQATT, CDR2 SNEGSKA (reference sequence). The CDR3 consists of 12 residues. The trim removed 5 bases at V and 5 bases at J, leaving 3 bases unmatched. The CDR3 DNA reads as TGCAGTGCTCCGGGACTAGGAGATACGCAGTATTTT. Protein sequence: CSAPGLGDTQYF.

Ten or more counts support this clonotype. The chain links TRBV30 to TRBJ2-5, with D possibly matching TRBD1 (5 bases). V lost 5 bases, J lost 5 bases, and 12 bases lay in between. The CDR3 covers 12 residues. The germline gives CDR1 GTSNPN, CDR2 SVGIG (reference sequence). CDR3 in amino acids: CAWDAGAETQYF. DNA for the CDR3: TGTGCCTGGGACGCTGGGGCCGAGACCCAGTACTTC.

This clonotype was found a few times. The chain links TRBV7-6 to TRBJ1-4; no reliable D call. The CDR3 is 14 amino acids. Per the germline V gene, CDR1 is SGHVS and CDR2 is FNYEAQ. V was cut by 5 bases and J by 2 bases, with 9 bases left in between. DNA of the CDR3: TGTGCCAGCAGCCCGGGAATTACTAATGAAAAACTGTTTTTT. Its translation is CASSPGITNEKLFF.

The chain has TRBV20-1 and TRBJ2-1; TRBD2 matches at 15 bases. The germline CDR1 and CDR2 sequences are DFQATT and SNEGSKA (reference sequence). V shed 4 bases, J shed 0 bases, and the junction held 13 bases outside the gene matches. This CDR3 spans 20 amino acids. CDR3 sequence: CSAKKPGLAGGHTSYNEQFF. As DNA, the CDR3 is TGCAGTGCTAAAAAGCCGGGACTAGCGGGAGGTCATACCTCCTACAATGAGCAGTTCTTC.

This clonotype was seen many times. The CDR3 loop is CASSPLGQGNSYEQYF. In nucleotides, the CDR3 is TGTGCCAGCAGTCCGTTAGGACAGGGGAATTCCTACGAGCAGTACTTC. This chain uses TRBV12-3 or TRBV12-4 with TRBJ2-7; 9 bases match TRBD1. The CDR3 sequence is 16 residues long. V shed 5 bases, J shed 1 base, and the junction held 9 bases outside the gene matches.